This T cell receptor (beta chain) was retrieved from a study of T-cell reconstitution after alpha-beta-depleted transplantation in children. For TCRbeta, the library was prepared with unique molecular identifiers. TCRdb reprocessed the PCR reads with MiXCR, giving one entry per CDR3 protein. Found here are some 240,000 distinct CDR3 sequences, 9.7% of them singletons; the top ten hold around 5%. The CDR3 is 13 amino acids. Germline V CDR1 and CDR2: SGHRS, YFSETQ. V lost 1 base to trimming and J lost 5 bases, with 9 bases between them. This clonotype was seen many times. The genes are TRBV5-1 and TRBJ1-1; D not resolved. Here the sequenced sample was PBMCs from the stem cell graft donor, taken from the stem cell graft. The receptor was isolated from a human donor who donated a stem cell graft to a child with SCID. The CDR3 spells CASSLSYLTEAFF. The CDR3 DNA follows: TGCGCCAGCAGCTTGTCCTACTTGACTGAAGCTTTCTTT.